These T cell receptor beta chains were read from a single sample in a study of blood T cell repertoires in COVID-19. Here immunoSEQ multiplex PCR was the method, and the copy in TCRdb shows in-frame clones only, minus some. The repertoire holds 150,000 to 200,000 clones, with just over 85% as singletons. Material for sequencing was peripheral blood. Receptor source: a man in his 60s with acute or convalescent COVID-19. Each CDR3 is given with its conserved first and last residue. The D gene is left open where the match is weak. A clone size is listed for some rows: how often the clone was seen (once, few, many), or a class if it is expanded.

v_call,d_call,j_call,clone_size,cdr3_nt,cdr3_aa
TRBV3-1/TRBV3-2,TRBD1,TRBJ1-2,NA,TGTGCCAGCAGCCAAGGAGAGGGGGCCTATGGCTACACCTTC,CASSQGEGAYGYTF
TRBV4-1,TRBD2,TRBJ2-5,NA,TGCGCCAGCAGCCAAGATAAATGGCGGGAGAAGGGAGAGACCCAGTACTTC,CASSQDKWREKGETQYF
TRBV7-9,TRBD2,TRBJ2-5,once,TGTGCCAGCAGCTTAGGGGGTCCCTCGGGAGGATCAGAGACCCAGTACTTC,CASSLGGPSGGSETQYF
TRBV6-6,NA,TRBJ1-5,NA,TGTGCCTCCAGGGGACATTATAGCAATCAGCCCCAGCATTTT,CASRGHYSNQPQHF
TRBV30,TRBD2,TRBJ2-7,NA,TGTGCCTGGAGTGGACTAGCGGGAGCCGTTCTGAACGAGCAGTACTTC,CAWSGLAGAVLNEQYF
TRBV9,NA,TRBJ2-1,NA,TGTGCCAGCACCCCCACTATGAACAATGAGCAGTTCTTC,CASTPTMNNEQFF
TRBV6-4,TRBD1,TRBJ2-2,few,TGTGCCAGCAGTGCGGGGACAGGGGACACCGGGGAGCTGTTTTTT,CASSAGTGDTGELFF
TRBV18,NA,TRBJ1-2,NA,TGTGCCAGCTCACCACCTTTGATGAGTCCTGGCTACACCTTC,CASSPPLMSPGYTF
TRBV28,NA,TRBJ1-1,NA,TGTGCCAGCAGTTTAATAGGGGGGGCTGAAGCTTTCTTT,CASSLIGGAEAFF
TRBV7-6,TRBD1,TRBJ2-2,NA,TGTGCCAGCAGCCCACAGGGGACGAACACCGGGGAGCTGTTTTTT,CASSPQGTNTGELFF
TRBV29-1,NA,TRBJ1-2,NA,TGCAGCGTCTATAAAGGGAGCTATGGCTACACCTTC,CSVYKGSYGYTF
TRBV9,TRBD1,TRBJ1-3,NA,TGTGCCAGCAGCCCCCGACAGGGGACTTATGGAAACACCATATATTTT,CASSPRQGTYGNTIYF
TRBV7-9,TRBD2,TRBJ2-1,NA,TGTGCCAGCAGCTTAGCCGGCGGGGGCAATGAGCAGTTCTTC,CASSLAGGGNEQFF
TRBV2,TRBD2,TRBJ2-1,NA,TGTGCCACAGGACGGGGACTAGCGGTTTACAATGAGCAGTTCTTC,CATGRGLAVYNEQFF
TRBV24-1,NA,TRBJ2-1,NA,TGTGCCACCAGTGGTGGTGCACTCTCCTACAATGAGCAGTTCTTC,CATSGGALSYNEQFF
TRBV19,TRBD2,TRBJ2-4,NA,TGTGCCAGTAGTAGAGCGGGAGGGAAAAACATTCAGTACTTC,CASSRAGGKNIQYF
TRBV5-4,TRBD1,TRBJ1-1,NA,TGTGCCAGCAGCTTGTCGAGTCAGGGGGACACTGAAGCTTTCTTT,CASSLSSQGDTEAFF
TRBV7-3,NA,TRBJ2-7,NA,TGTGCCAGCAGCCCCTATGGCCGGGGGACTTACGAGCAGTACTTC,CASSPYGRGTYEQYF
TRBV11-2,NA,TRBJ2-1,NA,TGTGCCAGCAGCTTAACAGTGGGGGGAGGCTCCTACAATGAGCAGTTCTTC,CASSLTVGGGSYNEQFF
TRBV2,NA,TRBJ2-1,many,TGTGCCAGCTACCGCCCCACGGGAGAAAACTACAATGAGCAGTTCTTC,CASYRPTGENYNEQFF
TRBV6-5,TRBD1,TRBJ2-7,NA,TGTGCCAGCAGTTACTCGATGGGGACAGGGGACTACGAGCAGTACTTC,CASSYSMGTGDYEQYF
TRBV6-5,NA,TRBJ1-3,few,TGTGCCAGCAGACCCAGGGGCTCTGGAAACACCATATATTTT,CASRPRGSGNTIYF
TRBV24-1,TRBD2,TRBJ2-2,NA,TGTGCCACCAGTGCTCTCGGACTAGCCGGAGGAGGGGAGCTGTTTTTT,CATSALGLAGGGELFF
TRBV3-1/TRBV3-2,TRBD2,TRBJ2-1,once,TGTGCCAGCAGCCGCATAGCGGGAGGGCTTAGGGGTGAGCAGTTCTTC,CASSRIAGGLRGEQFF
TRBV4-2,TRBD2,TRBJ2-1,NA,TGTGCCAGCAGCCCCGAGCGGGGCTCCTACAATGAGCAGTTCTTC,CASSPERGSYNEQFF
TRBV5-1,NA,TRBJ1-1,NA,TGCGCCAGCAGCACCGGAGGCACTGAAGCTTTCTTT,CASSTGGTEAFF
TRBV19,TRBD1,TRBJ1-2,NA,TGTGCCAGTAGTATTCAACACGGGGCCAGGGGGGTCAACGGCTACACCTTC,CASSIQHGARGVNGYTF
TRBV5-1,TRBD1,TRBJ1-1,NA,TGCGCCAGCAGCTTACAGGGGGCCGCTGAAGCTTTCTTT,CASSLQGAAEAFF
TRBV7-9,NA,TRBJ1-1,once,TGTGCCAGCAGCGGGAGCCATAGGGACACTGAAGCTTTCTTT,CASSGSHRDTEAFF
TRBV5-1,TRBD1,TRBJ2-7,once,TGCGCCAGCAGCCGGTCCCTGGGACAGGGCGAGTACGAGCAGTACTTC,CASSRSLGQGEYEQYF
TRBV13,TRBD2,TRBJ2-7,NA,TGTGCCAGCAGCTCCGAGGTGGGCGAGCGGGATTACTACGAGCAGTACTTC,CASSSEVGERDYYEQYF
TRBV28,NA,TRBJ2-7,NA,TGTGCCAGCAGTTTATGGCAGGCCTACGAGCAGTACTTC,CASSLWQAYEQYF
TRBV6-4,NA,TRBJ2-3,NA,TGTGCCAGCAGTGAGGAACCGGGGACAGATACGCAGTATTTT,CASSEEPGTDTQYF
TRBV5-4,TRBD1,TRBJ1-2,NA,TGTGCCAGCAGCGGAGGACAGGGAGAGGGCTACACCTTC,CASSGGQGEGYTF
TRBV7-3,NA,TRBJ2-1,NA,TGTGCCAGCAGCTTAATCCGGGACTCCTACAATGAGCAGTTCTTC,CASSLIRDSYNEQFF
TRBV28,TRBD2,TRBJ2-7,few,TGTGCCAGCAGGCTGTCCCCGCGGGTAGCGGGCTTCCAACGGGGGTCCTACGAGCAGTACTTC,CASRLSPRVAGFQRGSYEQYF
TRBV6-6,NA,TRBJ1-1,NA,TGTGCCAGCAGTTACTCCATCAGGGAAACTGAAGCTTTCTTT,CASSYSIRETEAFF
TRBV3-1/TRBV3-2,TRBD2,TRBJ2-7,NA,TGTGCCAGCAGTGAGCGGGAGTACGAGCAGTACTTC,CASSEREYEQYF
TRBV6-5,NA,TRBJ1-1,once,TGTGCCAGCAGTTACTCGGGGCAGGCGCGAGCTTTCTTT,CASSYSGQARAFF
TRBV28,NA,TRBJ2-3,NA,TGTGCCAGCAGTTTTCCCCTTGGCGGGGTTACAGATACGCAGTATTTT,CASSFPLGGVTDTQYF
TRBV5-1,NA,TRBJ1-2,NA,TGCGCCAGCAACGACCGCCAGGGATCAAGCTACACCTTC,CASNDRQGSSYTF
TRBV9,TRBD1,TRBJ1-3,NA,TGTGCCAGCAGCCCACAGGGGGCTGGTGGAAACACCATATATTTT,CASSPQGAGGNTIYF
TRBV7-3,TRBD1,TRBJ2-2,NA,TGTGCCAGCAGTCGGGACAGTTTCACCGGGGAGCTGTTTTTT,CASSRDSFTGELFF
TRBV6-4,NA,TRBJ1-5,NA,TGTGCCAGCAGCCCGGGGGGGGTAAATCAGCCCCAGCATTTT,CASSPGGVNQPQHF
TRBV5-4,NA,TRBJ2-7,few,TGTGCCAGCAGCTGGGACTGGAGCTACGAGCAGTACTTC,CASSWDWSYEQYF
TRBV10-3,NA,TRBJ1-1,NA,TGTGCCATCACCCCATCACAATTGGGAGGTAAGAACACTGAAGCTTTCTTT,CAITPSQLGGKNTEAFF
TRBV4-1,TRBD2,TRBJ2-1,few,TGCGCCAGCAGCCCTTTAGCGGGAGGGGGGTATGAGCAGTTCTTC,CASSPLAGGGYEQFF
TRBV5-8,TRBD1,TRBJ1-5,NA,TGTGCCAGCAGCCCACTGGACAGGGGAGGTCAGCCCCAGCATTTT,CASSPLDRGGQPQHF
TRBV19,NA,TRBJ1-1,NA,TGTGCCAGTAGTGCTACAGGGTCCCGTGGGGGCACTGAAGCTTTCTTT,CASSATGSRGGTEAFF